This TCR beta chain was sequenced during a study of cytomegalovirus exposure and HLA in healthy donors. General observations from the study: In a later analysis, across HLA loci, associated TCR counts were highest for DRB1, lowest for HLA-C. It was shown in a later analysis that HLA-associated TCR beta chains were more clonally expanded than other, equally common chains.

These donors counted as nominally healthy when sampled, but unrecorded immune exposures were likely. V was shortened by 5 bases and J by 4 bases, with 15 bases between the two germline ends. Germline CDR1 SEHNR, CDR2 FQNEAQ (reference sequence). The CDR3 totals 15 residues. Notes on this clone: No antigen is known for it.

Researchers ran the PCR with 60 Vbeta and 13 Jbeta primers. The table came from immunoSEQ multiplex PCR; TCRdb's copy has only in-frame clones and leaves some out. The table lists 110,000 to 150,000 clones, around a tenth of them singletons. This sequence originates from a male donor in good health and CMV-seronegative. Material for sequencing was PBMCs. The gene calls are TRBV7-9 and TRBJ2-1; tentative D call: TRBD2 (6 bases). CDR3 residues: CASSPRDLPYNEQFF. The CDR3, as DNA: TGTGCCAGCAGCCCTAGGGACTTGCCTTACAATGAGCAGTTCTTC.